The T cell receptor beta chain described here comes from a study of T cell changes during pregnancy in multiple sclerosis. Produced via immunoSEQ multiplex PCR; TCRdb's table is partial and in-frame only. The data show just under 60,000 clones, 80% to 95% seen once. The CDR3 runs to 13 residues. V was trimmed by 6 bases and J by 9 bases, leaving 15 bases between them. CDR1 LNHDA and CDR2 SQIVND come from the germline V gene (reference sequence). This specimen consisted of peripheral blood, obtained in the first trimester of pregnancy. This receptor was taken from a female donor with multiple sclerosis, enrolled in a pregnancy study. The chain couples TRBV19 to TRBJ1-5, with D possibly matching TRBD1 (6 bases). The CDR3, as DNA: TGTGCCAGTAGCCGGACAGTAGTCGGGCCCCAGCATTTT. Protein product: CASSRTVVGPQHF.